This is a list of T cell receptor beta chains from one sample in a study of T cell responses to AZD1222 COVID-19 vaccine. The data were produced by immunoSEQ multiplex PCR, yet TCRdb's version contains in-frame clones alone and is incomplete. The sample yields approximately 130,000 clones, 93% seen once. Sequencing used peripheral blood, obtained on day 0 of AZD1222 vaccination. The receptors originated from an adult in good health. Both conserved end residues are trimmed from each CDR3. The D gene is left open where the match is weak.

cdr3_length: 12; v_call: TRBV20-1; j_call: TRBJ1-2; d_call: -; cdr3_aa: SASFQGINYGYT
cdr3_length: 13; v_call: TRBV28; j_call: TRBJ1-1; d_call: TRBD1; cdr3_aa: ASSWPTGRVTEAF
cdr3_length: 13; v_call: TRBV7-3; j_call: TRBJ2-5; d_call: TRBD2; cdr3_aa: ASSPHGGAQETQY
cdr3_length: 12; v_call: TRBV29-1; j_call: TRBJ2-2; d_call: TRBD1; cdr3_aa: SVAGQGATGELF
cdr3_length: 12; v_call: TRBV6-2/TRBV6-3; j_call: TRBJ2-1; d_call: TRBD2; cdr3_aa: ASSRQRGNNEQF
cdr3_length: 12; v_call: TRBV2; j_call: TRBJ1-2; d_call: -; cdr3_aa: ASSEALPENGYT
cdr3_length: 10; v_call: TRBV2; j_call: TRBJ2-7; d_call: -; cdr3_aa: ASSKGPGEQY
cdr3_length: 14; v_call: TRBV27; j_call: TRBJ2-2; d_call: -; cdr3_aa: ASSFLAAANTGELF
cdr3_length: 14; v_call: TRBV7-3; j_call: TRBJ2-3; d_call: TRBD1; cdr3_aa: ASSSTGARGSDTQY
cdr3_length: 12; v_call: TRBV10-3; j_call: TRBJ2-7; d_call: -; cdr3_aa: AISLRDGEGEQY
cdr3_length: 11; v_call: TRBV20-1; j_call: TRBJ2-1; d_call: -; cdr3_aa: SASLGLNNEQF
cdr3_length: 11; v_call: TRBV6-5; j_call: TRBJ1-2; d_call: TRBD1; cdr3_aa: ASGQGQAYGYT
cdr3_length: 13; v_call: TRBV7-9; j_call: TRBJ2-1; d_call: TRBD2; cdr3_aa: ASSSQGGGGNEQF
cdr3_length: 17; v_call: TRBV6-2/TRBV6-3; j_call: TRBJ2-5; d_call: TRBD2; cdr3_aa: ASSYYGTSGLGGLWTQY
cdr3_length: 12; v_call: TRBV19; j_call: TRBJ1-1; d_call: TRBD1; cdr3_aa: ASSAGQMNTEAF
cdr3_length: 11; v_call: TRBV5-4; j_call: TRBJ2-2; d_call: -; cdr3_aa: ASSLEFTGELF
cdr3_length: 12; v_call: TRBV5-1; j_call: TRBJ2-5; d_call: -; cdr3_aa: ASSGGNVVETQY
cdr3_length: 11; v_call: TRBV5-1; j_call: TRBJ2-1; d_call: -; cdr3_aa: ASSTRAQGEQF
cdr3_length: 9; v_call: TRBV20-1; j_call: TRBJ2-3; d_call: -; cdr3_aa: SARDSDTQY
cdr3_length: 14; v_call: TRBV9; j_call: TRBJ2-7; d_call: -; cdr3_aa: ASSVATPPESYEQY
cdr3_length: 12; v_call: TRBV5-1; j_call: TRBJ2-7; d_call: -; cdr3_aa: ASSVVGGRYEQY
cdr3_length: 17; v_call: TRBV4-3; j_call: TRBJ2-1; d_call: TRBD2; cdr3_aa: ASSQDLPSGRVSYNEQF
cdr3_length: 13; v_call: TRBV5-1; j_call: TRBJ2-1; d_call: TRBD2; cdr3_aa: ASSLTSGRLDEQF
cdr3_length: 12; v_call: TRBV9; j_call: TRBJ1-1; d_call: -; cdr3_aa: ASSVDGRGTEAF
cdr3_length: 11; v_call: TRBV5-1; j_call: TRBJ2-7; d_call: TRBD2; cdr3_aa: ASSLERELEQY
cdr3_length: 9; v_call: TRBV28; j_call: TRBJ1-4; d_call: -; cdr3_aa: ASTSEEKLF